One sample yielded the 13 T cell receptor beta chains listed below, sequenced in a study of regulatory T cells in long-lasting Graves disease. Time point in this sample: newly diagnosed GD, antithyroid drugs for less than 3 months. Following extraction of RNA from PBMCs, that RNA was used to make the TCR library. Arm-PCR of CDR3 regions and iRepertoire HTBI primers were used to build TCR beta libraries. TCRdb independently ran MiXCR on the multiplex PCR reads; one entry per CDR3 protein. Counted here are 450,000 to 650,000 distinct CDR3 sequences, more than 15% occurring once; the ten biggest clones make up 20% to 30%. These data were likewise used in another study, on T cells in Graves' hyperthyroidism and ophthalmopathy.

Sequencing used peripheral blood mononuclear cells (PBMCs), obtained at new diagnosis, from a patient treated with antithyroid drugs. Receptor source: a woman aged 40 to 65 with Graves disease.

This clonotype was detected ten times or more. V gene TRBV6-2 or TRBV6-3 combines with J gene TRBJ2-1, with a possible D match to TRBD1 (6 bases). The length of the CDR3 is 13 residues. V dropped 10 bases and J dropped 7 bases, with 17 bases sitting between them. Germline assignment: CDR1 MNHEY and CDR2 SVGEGT. DNA of the CDR3: TGTGCCACCGCGGCAGGGGACCGTAATGAGCAGTTCTTC. Translated, it gives CATAAGDRNEQFF.

Regarding this clonotype: A much larger clone lies one base from this, so it may be a read error. This CDR3 is CVSSGGVAGVYRGEQFF. In nucleotides, the CDR3 is TGTGTCAGCAGCGGGGGAGTAGCGGGCGTCTACAGGGGTGAGCAGTTCTTC. The chain uses TRBV11-1 and TRBJ2-1, with D tentatively TRBD2 (8 bases). CDR1 and CDR2 from the germline V gene are SGHAT and FQDESV (reference sequence). This CDR3 comprises 17 residues.

This clonotype came up a few times. The genes are TRBV5-8 and TRBJ2-5; TRBD1 matches at 7 bases. The V and J ends lost 0 bases and 4 bases, in that order; junction bases with no gene match: 12. Germline V CDR1 and CDR2: SGHTS, YDEGEE. The CDR3 length is 17 residues. CDR3 in amino acids: CASSLVLGTAYRETQYF. CDR3 coding DNA: TGTGCCAGCAGCTTGGTTTTGGGGACAGCTTATCGAGAGACCCAGTACTTC.

This clonotype showed up just a few times. CDR3: CASTLTTGSGVYEQYF. The CDR3 DNA follows: TGCGCCAGCACATTAACCACCGGGAGCGGGGTCTACGAGCAGTACTTC. The J gene is TRBJ2-7, the V gene TRBV4-1, with 7 bases aligning to TRBD2. From germline, CDR1 is MGHRA and CDR2 YSYEKL. There are 16 residues in the CDR3. The V segment lost 7 bases and the J segment 3 bases; nucleotides outside the gene matches: 15.

This clonotype was observed many times. The chain combines TRBV3-1 with TRBJ2-1, with 8 nucleotides matching TRBD2. The CDR3 is made up of 15 amino acids. Germline assignment: CDR1 LGHDT and CDR2 YNNKEL (reference sequence). Trimming took 6 bases from V and 8 from J; bases not matched to a gene: 12. The CDR3, as DNA: TGTGCCAGCAGGCGGACCGGGGGGGGGTCGGATGAGCAGTTCTTC. Residues: CASRRTGGGSDEQFF.

This clonotype was observed a few times. This chain links TRBV20-1 with TRBJ2-1, with a weak D call TRBD1 (5 bases). Trimming stripped 3 bases from V and 8 bases from J, with 17 bases between. CDR3 length: 14 residues. Per the germline V gene, CDR1 is DFQATT and CDR2 is SNEGSKA (reference sequence). CDR3 amino acids: CSASSARVEDEQFF. The CDR3 DNA follows: TGCAGTGCTAGCTCAGCCAGGGTCGAGGATGAGCAGTTCTTC.

This clonotype was counted at least ten times. CDR3 coding DNA: TGTGCCAGCAGCCAAGCATTTAATGAAAAACTGTTTTTT. Encoded protein: CASSQAFNEKLFF. J is TRBJ1-4 and V is TRBV3-1; D gene uncertain. Trimming cost V 1 base and J 4 bases, with 4 bases left between them. The CDR3 is made up of 13 amino acids. Germline CDR1 LGHDT, CDR2 YNNKEL (reference sequence).

J is TRBJ2-3 and V is TRBV20-1; TRBD1 agrees at 7 bases. V trimming: 1 base; J trimming: 4 bases; junction bases outside the gene matches: 11. The CDR3 sequence is 16 residues long. Per the germline V gene, CDR1 is DFQATT and CDR2 is SNEGSKA (reference sequence). CDR3 DNA: TGCAGTGCTAGAGCCCGACAGGGTTTAAGCCCAGATACGCAGTATTTT. It yields the protein CSARARQGLSPDTQYF.

This clonotype has a handful of counts. The V call is TRBV6-1, the J call TRBJ2-3; 9 nucleotides align to TRBD2. With V trimmed by 7 bases and J by 5 bases, 10 bases remained unmatched. This CDR3 contains 15 residues. Looked up from germline, CDR1 is MNHNS and CDR2 is SASEGT. The CDR3 is CASMVAGEGGDTQYF. The CDR3, as DNA: TGTGCCAGCATGGTAGCGGGGGAAGGGGGAGATACGCAGTATTTT.

This clonotype was picked up a small number of times. The gene calls are TRBV16 and TRBJ2-1; the D gene is possibly TRBD2 (5 bases). The germline gives CDR1 KGHSY, CDR2 FQNENV. V shed 1 base and J shed 5 bases, with 6 bases lying between them. The CDR3 has 13 amino acids. The CDR3 here is CASSQLRDNEQFF. As DNA, the CDR3 is TGTGCCAGCAGCCAATTGAGGGACAATGAGCAGTTCTTC.

This clonotype was found many times. This sequence joins TRBV18 and TRBJ2-7, with TRBD1 matching over 9 bases. The CDR3 consists of 16 residues. Germline V lookup: CDR1 KGHSH, CDR2 LQKENI. Trimming took 4 bases from V and 4 from J; bases not matched to a gene: 11. The CDR3 loop reads CASSLATGGMGYEQYF. The CDR3 nucleotides are TGTGCCAGCTCACTCGCTACAGGGGGCATGGGGTACGAGCAGTACTTC.

In its sample, this clonotype was seen many times. The V call is TRBV19, the J call TRBJ2-3; TRBD2 matches 10 bases. With V trimmed by 3 bases and J by 4 bases, 7 bases remained unmatched. Per germline, CDR1 LNHDA and CDR2 SQIVND (reference sequence). The CDR3 covers 16 residues. In nucleotides, the CDR3 is TGTGCCAGTAGTATGAACAAGCGGGGGGGATCAGATACGCAGTATTTT. Translating it yields CASSMNKRGGSDTQYF.

V gene TRBV5-1 combines with J gene TRBJ2-1, with D perhaps matching TRBD1 (5 bases). The CDR3 runs to 15 residues. V was clipped by 6 bases and J by 1 base, with 14 bases between them. CDR1 is SGHRS and CDR2 is YFSETQ in the germline V gene. CDR3 loop: CASTQGRQSYNEQFF. Here the CDR3 DNA reads TGCGCCAGCACGCAGGGTAGACAGTCCTACAATGAGCAGTTCTTC.